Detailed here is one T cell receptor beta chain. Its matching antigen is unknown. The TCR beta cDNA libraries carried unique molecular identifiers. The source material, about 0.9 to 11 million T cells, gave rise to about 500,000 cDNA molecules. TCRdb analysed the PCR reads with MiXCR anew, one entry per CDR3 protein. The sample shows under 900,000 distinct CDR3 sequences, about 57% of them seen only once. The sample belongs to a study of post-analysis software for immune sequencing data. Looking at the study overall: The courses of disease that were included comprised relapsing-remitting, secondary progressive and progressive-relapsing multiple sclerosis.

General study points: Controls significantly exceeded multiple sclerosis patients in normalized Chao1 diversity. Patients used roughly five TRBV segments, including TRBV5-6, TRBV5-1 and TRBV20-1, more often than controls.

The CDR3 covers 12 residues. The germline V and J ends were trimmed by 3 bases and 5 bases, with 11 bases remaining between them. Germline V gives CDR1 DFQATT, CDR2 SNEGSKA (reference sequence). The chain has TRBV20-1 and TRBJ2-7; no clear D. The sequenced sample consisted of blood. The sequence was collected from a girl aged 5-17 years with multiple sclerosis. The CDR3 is CSASRSSDEQYF. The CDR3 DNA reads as TGCAGTGCTAGCCGGTCGAGCGACGAGCAGTACTTC.